This entry concerns a single T cell receptor beta chain. The protocol was immunoSEQ multiplex PCR, while the TCRdb copy is restricted to in-frame clones and leaves out a portion. The sample lists under 95,000 clones; almost 95% were seen once. This specimen belongs to a study of T cell changes during pregnancy in multiple sclerosis. The CDR3 has 17 amino acids. The receptor was derived from a female donor with multiple sclerosis, enrolled in a pregnancy study. The sequencing here drew on peripheral blood, taken after pregnancy. V and J are TRBV21-1 and TRBJ2-3; the D call TRBD2 from the table was never checked on the DNA. TRBV21-1 is classified as a pseudogene. The CDR3 reads CASSNGGGEGRTDTQYF. DNA for the CDR3: TGTGCCAGCAGCAATGGTGGCGGGGAGGGCAGGACAGATACGCAGTATTTT.